These 20 T cell receptor beta chains came from one sample sequenced in a study of T cell changes during pregnancy in multiple sclerosis. Clones were sequenced by immunoSEQ multiplex PCR, and TCRdb holds only the in-frame ones, with some missing. The data contain roughly 60,000 clones, approximately 96% of them singletons. The sequenced sample was CD8+ T cells from peripheral blood mononuclear cells, obtained after pregnancy. These receptors were collected from a female donor with multiple sclerosis, enrolled in a pregnancy study.

This chain's CDR3 is CASSLSVADTAYEQYF. CDR3 bases: TGTGCCAGCAGTTTATCGGTGGCGGATACCGCCTACGAGCAGTACTTC. V is TRBV27 and J is TRBJ2-7; D is unclear. The CDR3 covers 16 residues. Germline CDR1 and CDR2: MNHEY and SMNVEV (reference sequence). Trimming took off 0 bases at V and 2 bases at J, with 14 bases between the two ends.

The chain uses TRBV6-5 and TRBJ2-1; D unclear. Trimming shortened V by 7 bases and J by 6 bases, and 13 bases separated the two germline ends. The CDR3 runs to 13 residues. Germline CDR1 is MNHEY and CDR2 is SVGAGI. CDR3 in amino acids: CASNPHPGNEQFF. CDR3 bases: TGTGCCAGCAATCCTCACCCGGGCAATGAGCAGTTCTTC.

The V and J genes are TRBV5-4 and TRBJ2-5; D remains unclear. The J call may be wrong; the DNA end is better matched by TRBJ2-7. The germline CDR1 and CDR2 sequences are SGHNT and YYREEE (reference sequence). The CDR3 totals 12 residues. This CDR3 reads CASSLGDYEQYF. DNA for the CDR3: TGTGCCAGCAGCTTGGGGGACTACGAGCAGTACTTC.

This chain joins TRBV5-6 and TRBJ1-5, with no clear D. There are 14 residues in the CDR3. From germline, CDR1 is SGHDT and CDR2 YYEEEE. V was trimmed by 0 bases and J by 6 bases, leaving 10 bases between them. In nucleotides, the CDR3 is TGTGCCAGCAGCTTGGAGGGAGGGAGTCAGCCCCAGCATTTT. Protein sequence: CASSLEGGSQPQHF.

A note on this clone: The sample holds other DNA sequences that translate to the same CDR3. This sequence joins TRBV13 and TRBJ2-7, with 7 bases identical to TRBD1. Germline CDR1 PRHDT, CDR2 FYEKMQ (reference sequence). The ends lost 3 bases at V and 0 bases at J; junction bases unmatched: 2. There are 14 residues in the CDR3. CDR3 DNA: TGTGCCAGCAGCTTGGACAGGAGCTCCTACGAGCAGTACTTC. This sequence encodes CASSLDRSSYEQYF.

V and J are TRBV28 and TRBJ2-7; TRBD1 might be the D (6 bases). Looked up from germline, CDR1 is MDHEN and CDR2 is SYDVKM. V dropped 4 bases and J dropped 7 bases, with 23 bases sitting between them. The CDR3 totals 16 residues. CDR3 region: CASSWGHFPSQGEQYF. As DNA, the CDR3 is TGTGCCAGCAGTTGGGGACATTTCCCTTCTCAGGGGGAGCAGTACTTC.

J is TRBJ2-1 and V is TRBV11-3, with D possibly being TRBD2 (6 bases). Trimming took off 5 bases at V and 8 bases at J, with 13 bases between the two ends. Germline V gives CDR1 SGHNT, CDR2 YENEEA. This CDR3 comprises 13 residues. CDR3 bases: TGTGCCAGCAGCCTGACTAGTTTCGATGAGCAGTTCTTC. This translates into CASSLTSFDEQFF. Full variable domain (rest looked up from reference TRBV11-3 and TRBJ2-1): EAGVVQSPRYKIIEKKQPVAFWCNPISGHNTLYWYLQNLGQGPELLIRYENEEAVDDSQLPKDRFSAERLKGVDSTLKIQPAELGDSAVYLCASSLTSFDEQFFGPGTRLTVL.

V gene TRBV15 combines with J gene TRBJ2-6; 8 nucleotides line up with TRBD2. This CDR3 spans 16 amino acids. The germline V gene encodes CDR1 LNHNV and CDR2 YYDKDF (reference sequence). The trim removed 5 bases at V and 2 bases at J, leaving 5 bases unmatched. CDR3 bases: TGTGCCACCAGCCCCGAGCGGGAGACTGGGGCCAACGTCCTGACTTTC. Encoded protein: CATSPERETGANVLTF. The complete variable domain, with remaining parts taken from reference TRBV15 and TRBJ2-6, reads DAMVIQNPRYQVTQFGKPVTLSCSQTLNHNVMYWYQQKSSQAPKLLFHYYDKDFNNEADTPDNFQSRRPNTSFCFLDIRSPGLGDTAMYLCATSPERETGANVLTFGAGSRLTVL.

The chain is built from TRBV9 and TRBJ1-1; D is undetermined. This CDR3 contains 14 residues. The V end lost 3 bases, the J end lost 1 base, and 10 bases lay between the germline ends. The germline V gene has CDR1 SGDLS and CDR2 YYNGEE. CDR3 in amino acids: CASSESSQNTEAFF. CDR3 DNA: TGTGCCAGCAGCGAGTCCTCACAGAACACTGAAGCTTTCTTT.

The chain recombines TRBV10-3 with TRBJ2-7, with D unclear. Germline V gene lookup returns CDR1 ENHRY and CDR2 SYGVKD. The CDR3 loop spans 14 amino acids. Trimming left V 4 bases short and J 0 bases short, with 10 bases between. The CDR3 region has the DNA TGTGCCATCAGTGGAGCTCCGCGCTCCTACGAGCAGTACTTC. Its protein product is CAISGAPRSYEQYF.

The rearrangement uses TRBV28 and TRBJ2-7; tentatively, D is TRBD1 (6 bases). Between the trimmed V and J ends, which lost 6 bases and 2 bases, there was a span of 14 bases. The CDR3 totals 14 residues. Germline values: CDR1 MDHEN, CDR2 SYDVKM. CDR3 region: CASSERGNTYEQYF. The CDR3 region has the DNA TGTGCCAGCAGCGAAAGGGGGAATACCTACGAGCAGTACTTC.

The chain links TRBV6-1 to TRBJ1-4; D possibly corresponds to TRBD1 (5 bases). This CDR3 region has 13 residues. Germline V gives CDR1 MNHNS, CDR2 SASEGT. Trimming took 6 bases from V and 7 from J, leaving 12 bases between them. The CDR3 DNA follows: TGTGCCAGCAGGACAGCCGGGGGTGAAAAACTGTTTTTT. It translates to CASRTAGGEKLFF.

V is TRBV9 and J is TRBJ2-7, with D tentatively TRBD1 (5 bases). Trimming pared 0 bases from V and 2 bases from J, leaving 9 bases between. CDR3 size: 14 residues. CDR1 and CDR2 (germline): SGDLS, YYNGEE. The CDR3 DNA is TGTGCCAGCAGCGTAGCAACAGGTGCCTACGAGCAGTACTTC. The encoded protein is CASSVATGAYEQYF.

The rearrangement uses TRBV9 and TRBJ2-5, with TRBD1 identical over 9 bases. The CDR3 has 15 amino acids. Germline V gene data show CDR1 as SGDLS and CDR2 as YYNGEE. The trim removed 4 bases at V and 1 base at J, leaving 5 bases unmatched. The CDR3 here is CASSQTGGLQETQYF. The CDR3 nucleotides are TGTGCCAGCAGCCAGACAGGGGGACTCCAAGAGACCCAGTACTTC.

The V call is TRBV6-1, the J call TRBJ2-3, with D possibly TRBD1 on 6 matching bases. CDR1 is MNHNS, CDR2 SASEGT, per germline. The CDR3 contains 15 residues. Trimming stripped 8 bases from V and 2 bases from J, with 17 bases between. For the CDR3, the DNA is TGTGCCAGCTCTCGGTTGGGGGCCTTCACAGATACGCAGTATTTT. This codes for CASSRLGAFTDTQYF.

The V call is TRBV7-9, the J call TRBJ2-5; D remains ambiguous. Germline V CDR1 and CDR2: SEHNR, FQNEAQ (reference sequence). The CDR3 has 14 residues. Trimming left V 5 bases short and J 5 bases short, with 15 bases between. The CDR3 is CASSRNTAGETQYF. The DNA for the CDR3 is TGTGCCAGCAGCCGCAACACGGCCGGGGAGACCCAGTACTTC.

CDR3 region: CASSLGPGGLYEQYF. CDR3 sequence (DNA): TGTGCCAGCAGTTTAGGACCGGGAGGGCTCTACGAGCAGTACTTC. The rearrangement joins TRBV27 to TRBJ2-7, with 8 bases aligning to TRBD2. The germline V gene has CDR1 MNHEY and CDR2 SMNVEV (reference sequence). CDR3 length equals 15 residues. J was trimmed by 3 bases and V by 2 bases; bases with no gene match: 6.

As DNA, the CDR3 is TGTGCCAGTAGACGGACATGGGGGCGGGAGACTGAAGCTTTCTTT. Protein product: CASRRTWGRETEAFF. The chain couples TRBV19 to TRBJ1-1; a weak D match, TRBD1 (6 bases). This CDR3 has 15 amino acids. Germline lookup yields CDR1 LNHDA and CDR2 SQIVND (reference sequence). Trimming pared 6 bases from V and 5 bases from J, leaving 19 bases between.

This chain joins TRBV11-2 and TRBJ2-7, with D possibly matching TRBD1 (5 bases). V gave up 3 bases and J gave up 1 base, with 10 bases separating them. Germline V CDR1 and CDR2: SGHAT, FQNNGV. The CDR3 covers 14 residues. This chain's CDR3 is CASSLWGSSYEQYF. In DNA form, the CDR3 reads TGTGCCAGCAGCTTGTGGGGCAGTTCCTACGAGCAGTACTTC. Based on the CDR3 plus reference TRBV11-2 and TRBJ2-7, the full variable domain is EAGVAQSPRYKIIEKRQSVAFWCNPISGHATLYWYQQILGQGPKLLIQFQNNGVVDDSQLPKDRFSAERLKGVDSTLKIQPAKLEDSAVYLCASSLWGSSYEQYFGPGTRLTVT.

The chain is built from TRBV7-9 and TRBJ2-3; unclear D gene. The V and J ends lost 4 bases and 6 bases respectively, with 14 bases between them. The germline CDR1 and CDR2 sequences are SEHNR and FQNEAQ (reference sequence). The CDR3 extends over 14 amino acids. In nucleotides, the CDR3 is TGTGCCAGCAGCTCCAGGTTACCGGCCGATACGCAGTATTTT. This encodes CASSSRLPADTQYF.